This passage covers 18 T cell receptor beta chains from one sample sequenced in a study of spatial heterogeneity in lung cancer. TCRdb itself ran the 5' RACE reads through MiXCR, one entry per CDR3 protein. Of approximately 12,000 distinct CDR3 sequences listed, 6.2% are singletons. This sample's time point: sample taken at primary tumor resection. Unsorted whole RNA samples from tumor, nontumor lung or frozen PBMC were sequenced. Sequenced material: normal lung tissue next to the tumor, taken at surgery. Receptor source: a male donor with early-stage non-small cell lung cancer.

In this sample, this clonotype turned up many times. The chain recombines TRBV6-6 with TRBJ2-7; D perhaps matches TRBD2 (5 bases). CDR1 MNHNY and CDR2 SVGAGI come from the germline V gene (reference sequence). This CDR3 comprises 13 residues. Trimming stripped 6 bases from V and 6 bases from J, with 15 bases between. The DNA of the CDR3 is TGTGCCAGCAGCCCCGGGAACCAAGGCGAGCAGTACTTC. Translation gives CASSPGNQGEQYF.

This clonotype was found many times. The chain has TRBV7-6 and TRBJ1-5, with a weak D call TRBD1 (5 bases). CDR3 length: 15 amino acids. The V and J ends lost 5 bases and 0 bases respectively, with 11 bases between them. Germline lookup yields CDR1 SGHVS and CDR2 FNYEAQ. CDR3: CASSPIQGSNQPQHF. CDR3 nucleotide sequence: TGTGCCAGCAGCCCGATCCAGGGTAGCAATCAGCCCCAGCATTTT.

This clonotype was recorded many times. The chain recombines TRBV20-1 with TRBJ2-2; no clear D. Germline values: CDR1 DFQATT, CDR2 SNEGSKA (reference sequence). The CDR3 spans 14 residues. Trimming cost V 0 bases and J 6 bases, with 11 bases left between them. This chain's CDR3 is CSARDSRTAGELFF. DNA of the CDR3: TGCAGTGCTAGAGATAGCAGGACCGCCGGGGAGCTGTTTTTT.

This clonotype showed up many times. The chain links TRBV29-1 to TRBJ2-7, with a possible D match to TRBD2 (6 bases). Per the germline V gene, CDR1 is SQVTM and CDR2 is ANQGSEA. The V end was cut by 4 bases, the J end by 1 base, with 11 bases between. CDR3 length: 13 amino acids. The CDR3 protein is CSVVYLASYEQYF. In nucleotides, the CDR3 is TGCAGCGTTGTATATCTAGCGTCCTACGAGCAGTACTTC.

At least ten counts were recorded for this clonotype. The rearrangement joins TRBV12-3 or TRBV12-4 to TRBJ1-5, with D unresolved. Trimming left V 6 bases short and J 4 bases short, with 10 bases between. The CDR3 has 13 residues. The chain's CDR3 is CASRVGNNQPQHF. CDR3 coding DNA: TGTGCCAGCAGGGTCGGGAATAATCAGCCCCAGCATTTT.

The chain has TRBV12-3 or TRBV12-4 and TRBJ2-2; D is possibly TRBD2 (6 bases). Trimming stripped 7 bases from V and 7 bases from J, with 19 bases between. This CDR3 has 15 residues. For the CDR3, the DNA is TGTGCCAGCACCCCCCAGGAGGTCGGGGGCGGGGAGCTGTTTTTT. This gives the protein CASTPQEVGGGELFF.

This clonotype was counted ten times or more. V gene TRBV2 combines with J gene TRBJ1-1, with D possibly TRBD1 on 5 matching bases. This CDR3 has 16 amino acids. Between the trimmed V and J ends, which lost 8 bases and 0 bases, there was a span of 19 bases. The germline CDR1 and CDR2 sequences are SNHLY and FYNNEI. CDR3: CASSPRTGTVNTEAFF. In DNA, the CDR3 is TGTGCCAGCTCCCCACGTACCGGGACGGTGAACACTGAAGCTTTCTTT.

The genes are TRBV5-1 and TRBJ1-5, with D maybe TRBD1 (5 bases). The CDR3 extends over 14 amino acids. In germline, CDR1 is SGHRS, CDR2 YFSETQ. V was trimmed by 2 bases and J by 4 bases, leaving 10 bases between them. CDR3: CASSLGTVNQPQHF. For the CDR3, the DNA is TGCGCCAGCAGCTTAGGGACGGTAAATCAGCCCCAGCATTTT.

This clonotype showed up many times. The V call is TRBV5-6, the J call TRBJ2-3; 13 nucleotides align to TRBD2. V dropped 4 bases and J dropped 4; count of bases not matched to a gene: 9. CDR3 size: 17 residues. CDR1 is SGHDT and CDR2 is YYEEEE in the germline V gene. Here the CDR3 DNA reads TGTGCCAGCAGCGGCGGACTAGCGGGAGATCGAGCAGATACGCAGTATTTT. Encoded protein: CASSGGLAGDRADTQYF.

This clonotype was detected many times. A junction boundary mismatches the germline segment, possibly from a read error. The chain links TRBV7-7 to TRBJ2-5; D is undetermined. CDR3 length: 13 residues. CDR1 SSHAT and CDR2 FNYEAQ come from the germline V gene (reference sequence). CDR3 coding DNA: TGTGCTAGCAGCTACGGCCACGGGGAGACCCAGTACTTC. Its protein product is CASSYGHGETQYF.

Many counts were recorded for this clonotype. The rearrangement links TRBV7-6 to TRBJ2-3; the match to TRBD1 covers 8 bases. V was clipped by 0 bases and J by 7 bases; unmatched bases: 12. Germline CDR1 reads SGHVS; CDR2 reads FNYEAQ. This CDR3 comprises 17 residues. The CDR3 DNA reads as TGTGCCAGCAGCTTAGCTAGCTTCCGAGACAGGGGCCATACGCAGTATTTT. Amino acids: CASSLASFRDRGHTQYF.

This clonotype was seen more than once but under ten times. The chain combines TRBV9 with TRBJ1-1; TRBD1 might be the D (6 bases). V dropped 7 bases and J dropped 0 bases, with 10 bases sitting between them. From germline, CDR1 is SGDLS and CDR2 YYNGEE. The CDR3 runs 13 residues. The CDR3 here is CASGRQVNTEAFF. The CDR3 DNA reads TGTGCCAGCGGGAGACAGGTGAACACTGAAGCTTTCTTT.

Ten or more counts support this clonotype. The V and J genes are TRBV27 and TRBJ2-1; D gene unclear. The germline V gene has CDR1 MNHEY and CDR2 SMNVEV (reference sequence). Trimming removed 1 base from V and 6 bases from J, with 4 bases in between. This CDR3 has 12 residues. The CDR3 protein is CASSLLGNEQFF. The DNA for the CDR3 is TGTGCCAGCAGTTTATTGGGCAATGAGCAGTTCTTC.

This clonotype was counted at least ten times. V and J are TRBV7-2 and TRBJ1-1; D not certain. Trimming cost V 1 base and J 0 bases, with 15 bases left between them. Germline CDR1 reads SGHTA; CDR2 reads FQGNSA. The CDR3 totals 17 residues. CDR3 DNA: TGTGCCAGCAGCTTAGGGGTGGACCAAATCATGAACACTGAAGCTTTCTTT. This sequence encodes CASSLGVDQIMNTEAFF. Full variable domain (missing parts from reference TRBV7-2 and TRBJ1-1): GAGVSQSPSNKVTEKGKDVELRCDPISGHTALYWYRQSLGQGLEFLIYFQGNSAPDKSGLPSDRFSAERTGGSVSTLTIQRTQQEDSAVYLCASSLGVDQIMNTEAFFGQGTRLTVV.

At least ten counts were recorded for this clonotype. As DNA, the CDR3 is TGTGCCAGCAGCGTAGTTGGGACCACATACAATGAGCAGTTCTTC. It yields the protein CASSVVGTTYNEQFF. The chain carries TRBV9 and TRBJ2-1; either TRBD1 or TRBD2 may fit D (5 bases each). This CDR3 comprises 15 residues. CDR1 SGDLS and CDR2 YYNGEE come from the germline V gene. Trimming cost V 0 bases and J 4 bases, with 11 bases left between them.

This clonotype was found many times. The chain recombines TRBV10-3 with TRBJ2-1; 10 bases match TRBD2. V lost 2 bases, J lost 8 bases, and 6 bases stayed unmatched. The CDR3 has 15 residues. Germline loops: CDR1 ENHRY, CDR2 SYGVKD. The CDR3 is CAISEPSGRGDEQFF. The CDR3 DNA reads as TGTGCCATCAGTGAGCCCAGCGGGAGGGGGGATGAGCAGTTCTTC.

Many counts were recorded for this clonotype. The chain uses TRBV20-1 and TRBJ2-5; 10 positions agree with TRBD2. Germline V gene data show CDR1 as DFQATT and CDR2 as SNEGSKA (reference sequence). V dropped 6 bases and J dropped 5; count of bases not matched to a gene: 9. The CDR3 totals 14 residues. CDR3 nucleotides: TGCAGTGCCTATCGTTCGGGACTAGCGGAGACCCAGTACTTC. This translates into CSAYRSGLAETQYF.

This sequence joins TRBV12-3 or TRBV12-4 and TRBJ1-1; D gene uncertain. This CDR3 region has 12 residues. The V and J ends lost 2 bases and 11 bases respectively, with 12 bases between them. The CDR3 sequence is CASSLFGKEAFF. Written as DNA, the CDR3 is TGTGCCAGCAGTTTATTCGGGAAGGAGGCTTTCTTT.